This record looks at one T cell receptor beta chain sequence and its context. The CDR3 totals 14 residues. Germline V lookup: CDR1 MNHEY, CDR2 SVGEGT. V lost 0 bases and J lost 5, with 10 bases in between. The data were taken from a study of blood T cell repertoires in COVID-19. Overall study: The United States, Italy and Spain supplied acute and convalescent COVID-19 samples. Sample material is recorded as cDNA or gDNA derived from T cells, B-cell-depleted T cells, or PBMCs.

Measured with immunoSEQ multiplex PCR; TCRdb has only the in-frame clones, and not every one. The sample yields approximately 240,000 clones, approximately 90% seen once. The chain is built from TRBV6-2 or TRBV6-3 and TRBJ1-2; D unclear. This TCR was sampled from a woman aged 40 to 55 who had recovered from COVID-19. Material for sequencing was peripheral blood. Here the CDR3 reads CASSYSTRTYGYTF. CDR3 DNA: TGTGCCAGCAGTTACTCGACCAGGACTTATGGCTACACCTTC.